This is a list of T cell receptor beta chains from one sample in a study of blood T cell repertoires in COVID-19. Profiling relied on immunoSEQ multiplex PCR, and the TCRdb table lists in-frame clones only, not all of them. The sample has some 56,000 clones; approximately 90% are singletons. Sequencing was performed on peripheral blood. These receptor sequences come from a woman aged 55-69 years with COVID-19, enrolled during active disease. Each CDR3 is given without its conserved first and last residue. Fields, in order: CDR3 protein, CDR3 length, V gene.

CDR3 protein: ASSQDPAQGDRSVY
CDR3 length: 14
V gene: TRBV14

CDR3 protein: ASSEIQLNQPQH
CDR3 length: 12
V gene: TRBV6-1

CDR3 protein: ASSLGRFTAWH
CDR3 length: 11
V gene: TRBV13

CDR3 protein: ASRSAGLSSYNSPLH
CDR3 length: 15
V gene: TRBV11-2

CDR3 protein: ASSLYHSTDTQY
CDR3 length: 12
V gene: TRBV11-1

CDR3 protein: ASSLQGQMNTEAF
CDR3 length: 13
V gene: TRBV28

CDR3 protein: ASSLRARVLSGANVLT
CDR3 length: 16
V gene: TRBV19

CDR3 protein: ASRKREGGKETQY
CDR3 length: 13
V gene: TRBV3-1/TRBV3-2

CDR3 protein: ASMRGGDNSPLH
CDR3 length: 12
V gene: TRBV6-5

CDR3 protein: ASSPGRVGNTIY
CDR3 length: 12
V gene: TRBV18

CDR3 protein: ASMPGAGANVLT
CDR3 length: 12
V gene: TRBV9

CDR3 protein: ASSPNGFGGTSNQPQH
CDR3 length: 16
V gene: TRBV28

CDR3 protein: ASSPYREGNEQF
CDR3 length: 12
V gene: TRBV3-1/TRBV3-2

CDR3 protein: ASGRGSSYEQY
CDR3 length: 11
V gene: TRBV6-5

CDR3 protein: AWTQGAKQPQH
CDR3 length: 11
V gene: TRBV30

CDR3 protein: ASKNRGQDQPQH
CDR3 length: 12
V gene: TRBV2

CDR3 protein: ASSKARRQLRGYNEQF
CDR3 length: 16
V gene: TRBV21-1

CDR3 protein: ASSQDLATNEKLF
CDR3 length: 13
V gene: TRBV14

CDR3 protein: ASSRTSGRSGSQISTDTQY
CDR3 length: 19
V gene: TRBV18

CDR3 protein: ASSLGQGNEQY
CDR3 length: 11
V gene: TRBV7-9

CDR3 protein: ATSRSLPDTQY
CDR3 length: 11
V gene: TRBV5-4

CDR3 protein: ASSPASGSTYEQY
CDR3 length: 13
V gene: TRBV11-1

CDR3 protein: ASRNSGAGAWDTQY
CDR3 length: 14
V gene: TRBV27

CDR3 protein: ASSSIRGRVH
CDR3 length: 10
V gene: TRBV6-1

CDR3 protein: ASSTLDAGGNTEAF
CDR3 length: 14
V gene: TRBV18

CDR3 protein: ASSLFPGRGEAF
CDR3 length: 12
V gene: TRBV5-4

CDR3 protein: ASSQQGGAAGYT
CDR3 length: 12
V gene: TRBV3-1/TRBV3-2

CDR3 protein: ASSQVPGNQPQH
CDR3 length: 12
V gene: TRBV4-2

CDR3 protein: AISPSGLSSYNEQF
CDR3 length: 14
V gene: TRBV10-3

CDR3 protein: ATGAGARSSGANVLT
CDR3 length: 15
V gene: TRBV19

CDR3 protein: ASRGIESMNTEAF
CDR3 length: 13
V gene: TRBV27

CDR3 protein: ASSLFAPGMGEQF
CDR3 length: 13
V gene: TRBV7-9

CDR3 protein: ASSLGAQETQY
CDR3 length: 11
V gene: TRBV7-2

CDR3 protein: ATSRSPAEIQPQH
CDR3 length: 13
V gene: TRBV15

CDR3 protein: ASSFLTGGRETQY
CDR3 length: 13
V gene: TRBV5-1

CDR3 protein: AISELDQQY
CDR3 length: 9
V gene: TRBV10-3

CDR3 protein: ASSTPGTRTSPLH
CDR3 length: 13
V gene: TRBV6-6

CDR3 protein: ASKAGGGREQF
CDR3 length: 11
V gene: TRBV7-9

CDR3 protein: AISESGGRNTEAF
CDR3 length: 13
V gene: TRBV10-3

CDR3 protein: ASSIGLAGYNEQF
CDR3 length: 13
V gene: TRBV7-9

CDR3 protein: ASDSATNEKLF
CDR3 length: 11
V gene: TRBV28

CDR3 protein: ASSYRDNNEQF
CDR3 length: 11
V gene: TRBV6-6

CDR3 protein: ASSSEGQGAPYEQY
CDR3 length: 14
V gene: TRBV7-9

CDR3 protein: ATSRVSGVADTQY
CDR3 length: 13
V gene: TRBV15

CDR3 protein: ASSRDRGVNQPQH
CDR3 length: 13
V gene: TRBV7-2

CDR3 protein: ASSEDRILNTEAF
CDR3 length: 13
V gene: TRBV2

CDR3 protein: ASRNSGSNSNQPQH
CDR3 length: 14
V gene: TRBV19

CDR3 protein: ASSSNLLAGGTGELF
CDR3 length: 15
V gene: TRBV11-2

CDR3 protein: ASSFGTGGYEQY
CDR3 length: 12
V gene: TRBV27

CDR3 protein: ASGGQGTTTEAF
CDR3 length: 12
V gene: TRBV2

CDR3 protein: ARELRQGSDTQY
CDR3 length: 12
V gene: TRBV2

CDR3 protein: ASSLGTSGRALSYEQY
CDR3 length: 16
V gene: TRBV27

CDR3 protein: ASSLETGWRANYGYT
CDR3 length: 15
V gene: TRBV28

CDR3 protein: ASSPGPGLAGASYEQY
CDR3 length: 16
V gene: TRBV4-1